This is a list of T cell receptor beta chains from one sample in a study of cytomegalovirus exposure and HLA in healthy donors. Clones were sequenced by immunoSEQ multiplex PCR, and TCRdb holds only the in-frame ones, with some missing. Of some 99,000 clones in the sample, roughly 76% were seen once. Sequenced: PBMCs. These receptors were taken from a man aged 35-49 years in good health and CMV-seronegative. CDR3s include the opening cysteine and the closing phenylalanine or tryptophan. A D gene is named only where the DNA matches it firmly. Size is stated for part of the rows, as once, few or many counts, or as a class when the clone is expanded.

v_call	clone_size	j_call	d_call	cdr3_aa	cdr3_nt
TRBV6-6	-	TRBJ2-7	-	CASSYSRGGEQYF	TGTGCCAGCAGTTACTCAAGAGGCGGGGAGCAGTACTTC
TRBV6-6	-	TRBJ1-4	TRBD1	CASSYRDRGWEKLFF	TGTGCCAGCAGTTACCGGGACAGGGGTTGGGAAAAACTGTTTTTT
TRBV7-9	-	TRBJ2-3	-	CASQATDTQYF	TGTGCCAGCCAGGCCACAGATACGCAGTATTTT
TRBV6-4	-	TRBJ2-5	-	CAIHLTRDNNQETQYF	TGTGCCATCCATCTCACACGGGACAACAACCAAGAGACCCAGTACTTC
TRBV28	-	TRBJ2-1	TRBD2	CASSGGGHSYNEQFF	TGTGCCAGCAGCGGGGGGGGACATTCCTACAATGAGCAGTTCTTC
TRBV6-5	once	TRBJ2-1	TRBD2	CASSWAASGSLEQFF	TGTGCCAGCAGCTGGGCGGCTAGCGGGAGTCTTGAGCAGTTCTTC
TRBV5-4	-	TRBJ2-3	TRBD2	CATWGGGSGSDTQYF	TGTGCCACCTGGGGAGGCGGGAGTGGGTCAGATACGCAGTATTTT
TRBV19	once	TRBJ2-7	-	CASSIAGGTHEQYF	TGTGCCAGTAGTATAGCGGGCGGGACGCACGAGCAGTACTTC
TRBV6-5	-	TRBJ1-2	-	CASSYSPGQEYGYTF	TGTGCCAGCAGTTACTCGCCGGGACAAGAGTATGGCTACACCTTC
TRBV9	-	TRBJ2-1	TRBD2	CASSSGRALTSLSSYNEQFF	TGTGCCAGCAGCTCGGGGAGAGCATTGACTAGCCTCAGCTCCTACAATGAGCAGTTCTTC